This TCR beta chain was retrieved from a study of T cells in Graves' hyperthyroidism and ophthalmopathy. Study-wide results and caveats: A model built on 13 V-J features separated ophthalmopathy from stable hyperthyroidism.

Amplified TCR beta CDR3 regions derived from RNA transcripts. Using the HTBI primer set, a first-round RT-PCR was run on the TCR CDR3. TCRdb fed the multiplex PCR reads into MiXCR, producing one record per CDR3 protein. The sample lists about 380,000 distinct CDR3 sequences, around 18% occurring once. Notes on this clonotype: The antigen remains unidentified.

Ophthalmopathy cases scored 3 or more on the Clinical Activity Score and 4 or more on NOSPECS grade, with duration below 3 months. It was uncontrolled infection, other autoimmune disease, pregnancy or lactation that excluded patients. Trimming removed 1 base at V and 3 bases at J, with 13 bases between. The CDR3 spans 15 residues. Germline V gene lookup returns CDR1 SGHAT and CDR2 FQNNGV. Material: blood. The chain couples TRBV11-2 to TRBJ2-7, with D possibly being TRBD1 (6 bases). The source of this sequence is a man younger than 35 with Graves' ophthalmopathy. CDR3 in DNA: TGTGCCAGCAGCTTAGCGGGCCCGACAGGCTACGAGCAGTACTTC. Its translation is CASSLAGPTGYEQYF.